These 18 T cell receptor beta chains originate from one sample sequenced in a study of monozygotic twins with inflammatory bowel disease (dated by TCRdb to the late 2010s). Libraries came from 5' RACE. TCRdb lists the instrument as Illumina HiSeq 2500. TCRdb reprocessed the sequencing reads and holds a single record per CDR3 protein sequence, with no DNA. For this sample, the table gives around 380,000 distinct CDR3 sequences. The ten largest clones add up to 2% to 3% of the sample. Sequencing input: blood. The receptor source for this set is a human donor with ulcerative colitis or Crohn's disease, or a healthy co-twin of an affected twin (not recorded which).

The V gene is TRBV11-2, the J gene TRBJ2-7; TCRdb proposes TRBD1, but this gene call is untestable without DNA. Germline values: CDR1 SGHAT, CDR2 FQNNGV. The CDR3 has 14 amino acids. CDR3 loop: CASSWGGGINEQYF.

The chain links TRBV11-1 to TRBJ1-3; TCRdb designates TRBD1, a call that cannot be tested without DNA. Germline loops: CDR1 SGHAT, CDR2 FQDESV (reference sequence). The CDR3 runs to 18 residues. CDR3: CASSFSTIVLTSGNTIYF.

The genes are TRBV28 and TRBJ1-5; there is no DNA to check the TCRdb D call of TRBD1. The CDR3 runs to 14 residues. Germline CDR1 is MDHEN and CDR2 is SYDVKM. The CDR3 is CASSRGWGPGPQHF.

The chain links TRBV5-1 to TRBJ1-1; TCRdb reports TRBD1, a call that lacks DNA to check it against. In germline, CDR1 is SGHRS, CDR2 YFSETQ. The CDR3 length is 13 residues. The CDR3 spells CASSFFQGTEAFF.

This chain uses TRBV20-1 with TRBJ2-5; TCRdb reports TRBD2, a call that lacks DNA to check it against. Per germline, CDR1 DFQATT and CDR2 SNEGSKA (reference sequence). This CDR3 has 15 amino acids. CDR3 residues: CSATLGTSGKETQYF.

The V gene is TRBV29-1, the J gene TRBJ2-2. Per germline, CDR1 SQVTM and CDR2 ANQGSEA. This CDR3 is 13 amino acids long. The CDR3 reads CSVPAANTGELFF.

The genes are TRBV25-1 and TRBJ1-6; as DNA is missing, the TRBD1 call by TCRdb cannot be tested. Germline CDR1 and CDR2: MGHDK and SYGVNS. The CDR3 is made up of 16 amino acids. The CDR3: CASSENGFGGNSPLHF.

J is TRBJ1-6 and V is TRBV6-5; TCRdb's D call of TRBD1 is untestable without DNA. Per the germline V gene, CDR1 is MNHEY and CDR2 is SVGAGI. The CDR3 is made up of 13 amino acids. The CDR3 here is CASRQGMNSPLHF.

The CDR3 spells CASSFPDRVDLYEQYF. This sequence joins TRBV7-9 and TRBJ2-7; TCRdb gives TRBD1 as the D gene, but with no DNA this cannot be confirmed. Germline CDR1 is SEHNR and CDR2 is FQNEAQ (reference sequence). CDR3 length: 16 amino acids.

The chain joins TRBV6-5 to TRBJ2-1; with no DNA, the TCRdb D assignment of TRBD2 cannot be verified. From germline, CDR1 is MNHEY and CDR2 SVGAGI. There are 15 residues in the CDR3. The CDR3 sequence: CASSLVAGGVNEQFF.

This chain connects TRBV4-1 to TRBJ2-1; lacking DNA, the TRBD2 call made by TCRdb goes unchecked. The CDR3 contains 17 residues. Germline CDR1 and CDR2: MGHRA and YSYEKL. The CDR3 region is CASSQEAGGPIDNEQFF.

CDR3 loop: CASSGGATDTQYF. The chain has TRBV6-6 and TRBJ2-3; checking the TCRdb D call of TRBD2 is not possible without DNA. Germline V gives CDR1 MNHNY, CDR2 SVGAGI (reference sequence). The CDR3 runs 13 residues.

CDR3 sequence reads: CASSPRLARTTQYF. J is TRBJ2-3 and V is TRBV28; the D call of TRBD1 rests on TCRdb alone, since no DNA is present to check it. From germline, CDR1 is MDHEN and CDR2 SYDVKM. There are 14 residues in the CDR3.

The chain couples TRBV19 to TRBJ1-1. Germline V gives CDR1 LNHDA, CDR2 SQIVND (reference sequence). The CDR3 consists of 15 residues. The CDR3 is CASSVGRRINTEAFF.

The gene calls are TRBV29-1 and TRBJ2-2. The CDR3 is made up of 11 amino acids. Looked up from germline, CDR1 is SQVTM and CDR2 is ANQGSEA. The CDR3 spells CSVVDTGELFF.

CDR3 residues: CASRGWRGNEQFF. The chain has TRBV4-1 and TRBJ2-1. The CDR3 is made up of 13 amino acids. Germline V CDR1 and CDR2: MGHRA, YSYEKL.

The CDR3 loop reads CSASVGNSGYTF. The chain employs TRBV20-1 and TRBJ1-2. Germline V CDR1 and CDR2: DFQATT, SNEGSKA (reference sequence). The CDR3 is 12 amino acids.

The chain carries TRBV10-3 and TRBJ2-3. CDR1 ENHRY and CDR2 SYGVKD come from the germline V gene. The CDR3 is made up of 14 amino acids. The CDR3 protein is CAISVLGITDTQYF.